The 16 T cell receptor beta chains below come from one sample, sequenced in a study of CD8 T cells in ankylosing spondylitis. Study-level points and caveats: Blood of patients with ankylosing spondylitis appeared to be characterized by a TCR beta motif of eight or nine highly homologous variants.

TCRdb re-called the 5' RACE reads through MiXCR, storing one row per CDR3 protein. The profile shows 450,000 or so distinct CDR3 sequences, 25% to 30% of them singletons. The antigens for these receptors are not known. Material: blood, either unsorted or a sorted T cell fraction (not recorded which). These receptors came from a male donor with ankylosing spondylitis.

The chain is built from TRBV7-2 and TRBJ1-3; maybe TRBD1 (5 bases). This CDR3 has 15 residues. CDR1 and CDR2 from the germline V gene are SGHTA and FQGNSA. V gave up 8 bases and J gave up 1 base, with 15 bases separating them. The CDR3 is CASGFRVGSGNTIYF. In DNA, the CDR3 is TGTGCCAGCGGATTCAGGGTCGGGTCTGGAAACACCATATATTTT.

The genes are TRBV16 and TRBJ1-2, with D possibly being TRBD1 (5 bases). The V gene's germline CDR1 is KGHSY and CDR2 FQNENV. Trimming removed 0 bases from V and 3 bases from J, with 8 bases in between. The CDR3 has 14 amino acids. CDR3 sequence: CASSQSGRDYGYTF. CDR3 nucleotide sequence: TGTGCCAGCAGCCAATCGGGCAGGGACTATGGCTACACCTTC.

This clonotype was counted a few times. The chain employs TRBV20-1 and TRBJ2-7, with unresolved D. The ends were cut back, 5 bases at V and 1 base at J, with 6 bases in the middle. The CDR3 length is 11 residues. Germline CDR1 DFQATT, CDR2 SNEGSKA (reference sequence). The CDR3 loop reads CSAGRSYEQYF. Written as DNA, the CDR3 is TGCAGTGCTGGCCGTTCCTACGAGCAGTACTTC.

This chain joins TRBV3-1 and TRBJ2-7; 7 bases are shared with TRBD1. The CDR3 consists of 15 residues. Per germline, CDR1 LGHDT and CDR2 YNNKEL (reference sequence). The ends lost 1 base at V and 1 base at J; junction bases unmatched: 4. CDR3 in DNA: TGTGCCAGCAGCCAAGCTTCACAGGGGTCCTACGAGCAGTACTTC. Residues: CASSQASQGSYEQYF.

The genes are TRBV7-9 and TRBJ2-1; 9 nucleotides match TRBD1. The germline V gene has CDR1 SEHNR and CDR2 FQNEAQ (reference sequence). The CDR3 contains 15 residues. V gave up 7 bases and J gave up 6 bases; unmatched junction bases: 10. The CDR3 bases are TGTGCCAGCACCCCTGAGGGACAGGGCCGCAATGAGCAGTTCTTC. Translated, it gives CASTPEGQGRNEQFF.

The J gene is TRBJ1-1, the V gene TRBV12-3 or TRBV12-4; D is unresolved. This CDR3 comprises 15 residues. V was trimmed by 5 bases and J by 1 base, leaving 14 bases between them. CDR3 DNA: TGTGCCAGCAGTGTCGGGTCGAATGCGAACACTGAAGCTTTCTTT. This sequence encodes CASSVGSNANTEAFF.

There are a few counts of this clonotype. The rearrangement uses TRBV10-2 and TRBJ1-2, with D possibly matching TRBD1 (5 bases). The CDR3 loop spans 14 amino acids. The germline V gene encodes CDR1 WSHSY and CDR2 SAAADI. Trimming took 0 bases from V and 8 from J, leaving 13 bases between them. CDR3 protein: CASSESGTTRGYTF. CDR3 bases: TGCGCCAGCAGTGAGTCCGGGACGACCCGGGGCTACACCTTC.

This clonotype was found once. This rearrangement joins TRBV29-1 to TRBJ2-7; D ambiguous. Trimming cost V 0 bases and J 1 base, with 10 bases left between them. This CDR3 region has 14 residues. Germline V CDR1 and CDR2: SQVTM, ANQGSEA. CDR3 in amino acids: CSVEDPTSSYEQYF. The CDR3 DNA follows: TGCAGCGTTGAAGATCCGACAAGTTCCTACGAGCAGTACTTC.

There are a few counts of this clonotype. The J gene is TRBJ2-7, the V gene TRBV7-9; 9 bases are a match to TRBD1. The ends lost 5 bases at V and 0 bases at J; junction bases unmatched: 5. CDR1 and CDR2 from the germline V gene are SEHNR and FQNEAQ (reference sequence). The CDR3 length is 15 residues. CDR3 residues: CASSAGTGISYEQYV. CDR3 DNA sequence: TGTGCCAGCAGCGCCGGGACAGGGATCTCCTACGAGCAGTACGTC.

The CDR3 protein is CSVDPDRGTEAFF. For the CDR3, the DNA is TGCAGCGTTGACCCCGACAGGGGAACTGAAGCTTTCTTT. The gene calls are TRBV29-1 and TRBJ1-1; 8 bases align to TRBD1. The germline CDR1 and CDR2 sequences are SQVTM and ANQGSEA. V lost 3 bases and J lost 5; bases outside the gene matches: 5. The CDR3 is 13 amino acids.

In this sample, this clonotype turned up a few times. The V call is TRBV29-1, the J call TRBJ2-3; possibly TRBD1 or TRBD2 for D (6 bases each). The CDR3 runs 14 residues. Between the trimmed V and J ends, which lost 4 bases and 5 bases, there was a span of 16 bases. Germline V gene data show CDR1 as SQVTM and CDR2 as ANQGSEA. The CDR3 protein is CSVAVGGRGDTQYF. CDR3 DNA sequence: TGCAGCGTTGCAGTGGGGGGCAGGGGAGATACGCAGTATTTT.

This clonotype has only a few counts. This rearrangement joins TRBV20-1 to TRBJ2-7, with D tentatively TRBD2 (6 bases). Per the germline V gene, CDR1 is DFQATT and CDR2 is SNEGSKA (reference sequence). The CDR3 covers 15 residues. Trimming stripped 4 bases from V and 0 bases from J, with 16 bases between. The CDR3: CSAISSERVSYEQYF. CDR3 bases: TGCAGTGCTATCTCGAGCGAGCGGGTCTCCTACGAGCAGTACTTC.

The rearrangement links TRBV29-1 to TRBJ1-1, with D uncertain. CDR1 and CDR2 (germline): SQVTM, ANQGSEA. The CDR3 is made up of 12 amino acids. The V and J ends lost 3 bases and 4 bases respectively, with 9 bases between them. The CDR3 DNA sequence: TGCAGCGTTGATTCCACGCGCACTGAAGCTTTCTTT. Encoded protein: CSVDSTRTEAFF.

This clonotype was recorded once. The V gene is TRBV25-1, the J gene TRBJ1-2, with D possibly TRBD1 on 5 matching bases. Germline V gene data show CDR1 as MGHDK and CDR2 as SYGVNS. Trimming took off 4 bases at V and 2 bases at J, with 11 bases between the two ends. The CDR3 covers 14 residues. The CDR3: CASSVYGGNYGYTF. CDR3 in DNA: TGTGCCAGCAGTGTATACGGGGGGAACTATGGCTACACCTTC.

This clonotype was counted between two and nine times. V gene TRBV4-1 combines with J gene TRBJ2-7; 11 bases are a match to TRBD1. The CDR3 is 16 residues long. Germline V CDR1 and CDR2: MGHRA, YSYEKL. J was trimmed by 3 bases and V by 0 bases; bases with no gene match: 4. CDR3 amino acids: CASSQEGGTGGYEQYV. The CDR3 coding sequence is TGCGCCAGCAGCCAAGAAGGGGGGACAGGGGGCTACGAGCAGTACGTC.

This chain links TRBV29-1 with TRBJ2-1; 10 bases fit TRBD2. This CDR3 is built from 16 residues. V trimming: 4 bases; J trimming: 7 bases; junction bases outside the gene matches: 13. The germline CDR1 and CDR2 sequences are SQVTM and ANQGSEA. The CDR3 is CSVGSSGSSGRNEQFF. As DNA, the CDR3 is TGCAGCGTTGGGTCTTCGGGGTCTAGCGGGAGAAATGAGCAGTTCTTC.